This T cell receptor beta chain was captured in a study of Ad26.COV2.S vaccination and SARS-CoV-2 variants. Looking at the study overall: Once or twice, 56 days apart, Ad26.COV2.S was delivered intramuscularly.

The table came from immunoSEQ multiplex PCR; TCRdb's copy has only in-frame clones and leaves some out. Found here are about 350,000 clones, more than 85% of them singletons; the top ten hold approximately 5%. Regarding this clone: The target antigen is unknown.

General study points: Recipients of vaccine and of placebo showed similar breadth of their non-spike TCR repertoires. Spike-specific CD8+ and CD4+ T cell responses reportedly showed substantial breadth after vaccination.

Stated treatment: 15 to 20 received Ad26.COV2.S at low or high dose, single or two shots; about 5 received placebo; per-sample allocation not given. The samples date from day 63 after the first vaccine or placebo injection. A Boston donor was an adult aged 18-55 years. Germline V gives CDR1 MGHDK, CDR2 SYGVNS. The CDR3 covers 12 residues. With V trimmed by 6 bases and J by 3 bases, 2 bases remained unmatched. The V gene is TRBV25-1, the J gene TRBJ2-7, with 7 bases matching TRBD1. The source material was peripheral blood, sampled in a trial of Ad26.COV2.S vaccine versus placebo. The source is a person between 18 and 65 years old who received the Ad26.COV2.S COVID-19 vaccine or a placebo. The chain's CDR3 is CASRGDSYEQYF. CDR3 DNA sequence: TGTGCCAGCAGGGGGGACAGCTACGAGCAGTACTTC.